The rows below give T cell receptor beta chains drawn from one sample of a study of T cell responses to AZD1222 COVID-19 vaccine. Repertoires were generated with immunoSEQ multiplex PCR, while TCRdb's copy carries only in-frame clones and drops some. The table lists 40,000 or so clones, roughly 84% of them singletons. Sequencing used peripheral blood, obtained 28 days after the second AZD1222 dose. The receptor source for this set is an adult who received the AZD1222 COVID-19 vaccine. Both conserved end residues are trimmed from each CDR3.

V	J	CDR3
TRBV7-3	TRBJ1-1	ASSRGTVSEAF
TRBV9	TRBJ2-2	ASSVRPSTSGGSNTGELF
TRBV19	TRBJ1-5	ASSRKPGPGNSNQPQH
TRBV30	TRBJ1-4	AWSVQTNEKLF
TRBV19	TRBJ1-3	ASRGQGGNTIY
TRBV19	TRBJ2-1	ASRGPLSNSYNEQF
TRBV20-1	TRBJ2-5	SAIGETQY
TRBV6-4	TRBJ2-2	ASSDGSRGELF
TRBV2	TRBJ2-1	ASTIPSGGLHNEQF
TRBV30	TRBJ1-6	AWSPGYNSPLH
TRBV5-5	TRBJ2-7	ASSLGTVGNEQY
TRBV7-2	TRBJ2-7	ASSSNGAYEQY
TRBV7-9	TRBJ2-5	ASSPGLALETQY
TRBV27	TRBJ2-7	ASSWGNSYEQY
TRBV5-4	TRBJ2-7	ASSLGQGYYEQY
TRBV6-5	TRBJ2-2	ASSYSGNTGELF
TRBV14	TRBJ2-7	ASSQDTGEQY
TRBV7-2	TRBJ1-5	ASRSRDGNQPQH
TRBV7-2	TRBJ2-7	ASSLSSGGTEQY
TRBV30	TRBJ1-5	AWSRRGQPNQPQH
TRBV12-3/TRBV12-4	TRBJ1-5	ASSITGNQPQH
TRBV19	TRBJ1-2	ASSMRGADGYT